This TCR beta chain was sequenced for a study of T cell responses to AZD1222 COVID-19 vaccine. The V gene lost 4 bases and the J gene lost 1 base, with 7 bases spanning the gap. The CDR3 runs 13 residues. The V gene's germline CDR1 is MNHEY and CDR2 SVGAGI. Study-wide points: Repertoire samples came only from after the peak T cell response. Among vaccine-associated CD4 TCRs, coverage spanned spike, with dominance at 160-218 and 743-854. White British ancestry dominated among donors, who included more females, and clonal diversity was possibly underestimated.

Sequencing was performed with immunoSEQ multiplex PCR; in TCRdb, only in-frame clones are kept and a portion is missing. The table shows approximately 100,000 clones, with 70% to 90% occurring only once. Of note for this clone: Its antigen is unidentified.

The chain links TRBV6-5 to TRBJ1-1; D unresolved. Material: peripheral blood, obtained 28 days after the second AZD1222 dose. The TCR originated in an adult who received the AZD1222 COVID-19 vaccine. The CDR3 sequence: CASSLARNTEAFF. The CDR3 nucleotides read TGTGCCAGCAGTTTAGCACGGAACACTGAAGCTTTCTTT.